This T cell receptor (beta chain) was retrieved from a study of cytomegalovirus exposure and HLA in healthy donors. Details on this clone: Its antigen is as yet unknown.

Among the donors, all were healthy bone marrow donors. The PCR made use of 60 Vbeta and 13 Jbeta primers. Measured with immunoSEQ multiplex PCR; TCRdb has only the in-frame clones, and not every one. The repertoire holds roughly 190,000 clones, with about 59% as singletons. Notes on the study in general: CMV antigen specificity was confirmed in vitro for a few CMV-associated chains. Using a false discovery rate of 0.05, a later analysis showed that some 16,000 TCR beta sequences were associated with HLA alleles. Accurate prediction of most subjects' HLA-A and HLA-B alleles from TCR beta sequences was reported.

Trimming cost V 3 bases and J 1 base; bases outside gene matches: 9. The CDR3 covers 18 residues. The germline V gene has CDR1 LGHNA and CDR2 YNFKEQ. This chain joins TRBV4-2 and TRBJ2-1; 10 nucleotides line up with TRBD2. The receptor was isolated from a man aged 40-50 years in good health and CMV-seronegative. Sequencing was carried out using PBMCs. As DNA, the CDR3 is TGTGCCAGCAGCCAGGGGCTAGCGGGAGTTAGGTCCTACAATGAGCAGTTCTTC. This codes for CASSQGLAGVRSYNEQFF.